This TCR beta chain was recorded in a study of cytomegalovirus exposure and HLA in healthy donors. V was shortened by 4 bases and J by 0 bases, with 10 bases between the two germline ends. The CDR3 has 15 amino acids. Germline CDR1 is LGHNA and CDR2 is YNFKEQ. With 60 Vbeta and 13 Jbeta primers, the PCR was carried out. Original processing methods: In a later analysis, some 80 million unique TCR beta chains included roughly 11 million shared by two or more donors. Clones were read by immunoSEQ multiplex PCR, and TCRdb kept only the in-frame ones, dropping some. That table is the source of V, J and clone size, and D and trimming were worked out from the DNA. The sample has 110,000 or so clones, 74% seen once; the top ten hold 3.5% to 5%.

The chain is built from TRBV4-2 and TRBJ2-1; perhaps TRBD1 as D (5 bases). The clonotype originates from a woman aged 40 to 55 in good health and CMV-seropositive. The material sequenced was PBMCs. The CDR3 sequence: CASSRQTVSYNEQFF. In nucleotides, the CDR3 is TGTGCCAGCAGCCGACAGACAGTCTCCTACAATGAGCAGTTCTTC.